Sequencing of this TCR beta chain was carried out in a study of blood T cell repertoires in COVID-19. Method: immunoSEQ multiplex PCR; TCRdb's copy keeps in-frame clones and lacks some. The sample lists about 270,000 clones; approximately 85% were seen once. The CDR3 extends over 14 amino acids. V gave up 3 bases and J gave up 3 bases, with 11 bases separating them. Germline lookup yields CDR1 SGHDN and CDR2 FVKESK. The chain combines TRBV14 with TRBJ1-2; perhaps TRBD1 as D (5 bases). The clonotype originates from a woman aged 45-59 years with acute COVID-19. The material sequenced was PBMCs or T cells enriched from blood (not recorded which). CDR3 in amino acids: CASSHPTDYYGYTF. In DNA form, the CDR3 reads TGTGCCAGCAGCCACCCGACAGATTACTATGGCTACACCTTC.